This paragraph covers one TCR beta chain sequence. Time point here: patch test 2, 6 weeks after DPC sensitization. Treatment defined: therapeutic diphenylcyclopropenone sensitization with weekly scalp DPC. Germline V gives CDR1 LGHDT, CDR2 YNNKEL (reference sequence). V lost 0 bases and J lost 0, with 9 bases in between. The CDR3 length is 17 residues. These data belong to a study of human T cells and chemical hapten exposure. TCRdb re-called the RACE reads through MiXCR, storing one row per CDR3 protein. The sample holds a few hundred thousand distinct CDR3 sequences, 6% to 7% seen once. This material consisted of whole blood, taken in connection with sensitization to the hapten diphenylcyclopropenone (DPC). The V call is TRBV3-1, the J call TRBJ1-6, with unresolved D. This sequence originates from a woman between 18 and 29 years old with alopecia areata. Some clones in this sample may be carry-over from other donors' samples. Here the CDR3 reads CASSQESHSSYNSPLHF. CDR3 nucleotides: TGTGCCAGCAGCCAAGAGTCCCACAGCTCCTATAATTCACCCCTCCACTTT.